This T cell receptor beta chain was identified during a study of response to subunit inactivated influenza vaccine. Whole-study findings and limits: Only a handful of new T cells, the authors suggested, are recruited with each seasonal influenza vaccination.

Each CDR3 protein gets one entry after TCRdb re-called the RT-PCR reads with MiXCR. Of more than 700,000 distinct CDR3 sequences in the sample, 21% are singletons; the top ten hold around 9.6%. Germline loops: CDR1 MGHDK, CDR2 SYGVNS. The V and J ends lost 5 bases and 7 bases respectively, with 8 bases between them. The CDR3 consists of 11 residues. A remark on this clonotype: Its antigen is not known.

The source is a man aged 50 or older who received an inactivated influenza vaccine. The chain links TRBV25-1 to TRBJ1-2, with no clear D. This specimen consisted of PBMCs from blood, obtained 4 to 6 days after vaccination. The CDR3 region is CASSHGSGYTF. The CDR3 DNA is TGTGCCAGCAGTCACGGGTCTGGCTACACCTTC.